These 30 T cell receptor beta chains originate from one sample sequenced in a study of OX40 agonist ivuxolimab in advanced cancers. This table comes from immunoSEQ multiplex PCR, and its TCRdb copy is limited to in-frame clones, with some not included. This sample has under 40,000 clones, with about 89% found just once. This specimen was CD4+ or CD8+ T cells sorted from blood, taken in a trial of the OX40 agonist ivuxolimab. Receptors originate from an adult with an advanced solid tumor such as melanoma, head and neck, liver or kidney cancer.

The rearrangement uses TRBV9 and TRBJ2-1, with 8 bases that match TRBD2. The CDR3 is 16 residues long. The V gene's germline CDR1 is SGDLS and CDR2 YYNGEE. V gave up 4 bases and J gave up 3 bases; unmatched junction bases: 9. Written as DNA, the CDR3 is TGTGCCAGCAGCCTTGCGGGACTAGGAGGCTACAATGAGCAGTTCTTC. Amino acid sequence: CASSLAGLGGYNEQFF.

The rearrangement joins TRBV9 to TRBJ2-3; TRBD2 matches at 14 bases. V shed 4 bases, J shed 2 bases, and the junction held 6 bases outside the gene matches. The CDR3 has 17 amino acids. Per germline, CDR1 SGDLS and CDR2 YYNGEE. The CDR3 protein is CASSLPTSGGDTDTQYF. In nucleotides, the CDR3 is TGTGCCAGCAGCTTGCCGACTAGCGGGGGGGACACAGATACGCAGTATTTT.

This chain joins TRBV7-6 and TRBJ2-7, with D possibly matching TRBD2 (5 bases). The CDR3 consists of 15 residues. The germline V and J ends were trimmed by 0 bases and 0 bases, with 9 bases remaining between them. Germline V CDR1 and CDR2: SGHVS, FNYEAQ. The CDR3, as DNA: TGTGCCAGCAGCTTAGCGCACGGGGACTCCTACGAGCAGTACGTC. Translation: CASSLAHGDSYEQYV.

The CDR3 reads CASSRLAGVPWVNEQFF. The CDR3 DNA follows: TGTGCCAGCAGCCGGCTAGCGGGAGTGCCGTGGGTCAATGAGCAGTTCTTC. The chain recombines TRBV7-2 with TRBJ2-1, with 10 bases matching TRBD2. CDR3 length: 17 residues. Trimming at V came to 5 bases and at J to 6 bases, leaving 13 bases not matched to a gene. Germline CDR1 is SGHTA and CDR2 is FQGNSA.

The chain joins TRBV4-2 to TRBJ2-1; the D is unclear. Trimming removed 4 bases at V and 8 bases at J, with 9 bases between. The germline V gene encodes CDR1 LGHNA and CDR2 YNFKEQ. The CDR3 spans 12 residues. The CDR3 DNA sequence: TGTGCCAGCAGCCCCACAGCACATGAGCAGTTCTTC. Its translation: CASSPTAHEQFF.

The CDR3 sequence: CASSHAPGQNTDTQYF. Here the CDR3 DNA reads TGTGCCAGCAGTCACGCCCCGGGACAAAACACAGATACGCAGTATTTT. The rearrangement joins TRBV27 to TRBJ2-3; a weak D match, TRBD1 (6 bases). The CDR3 is made up of 16 amino acids. Germline CDR1 MNHEY, CDR2 SMNVEV (reference sequence). Trimming removed 5 bases from V and 2 bases from J, with 17 bases in between.

The rearrangement uses TRBV7-3 and TRBJ2-1, with unresolved D. This CDR3 is built from 13 residues. Germline V gives CDR1 SGHTA, CDR2 FQGTGA. V shed 5 bases and J shed 7 bases, with 12 bases lying between them. The CDR3 protein is CASSLSETNEQFF. CDR3 in DNA: TGTGCCAGCAGCCTCTCGGAGACGAATGAGCAGTTCTTC.

The V and J genes are TRBV6-5 and TRBJ2-1; no clear D. Germline-derived CDR1 and CDR2 are MNHEY and SVGAGI. Trimming cost V 8 bases and J 6 bases, with 17 bases left between them. The CDR3 covers 14 residues. For the CDR3, the DNA is TGTGCCAGCTTAAATAGGGTATATGGCAATGAGCAGTTCTTC. It yields the protein CASLNRVYGNEQFF.

The chain recombines TRBV6-5 with TRBJ2-2; the D is unclear. CDR3 length: 12 residues. V was trimmed by 2 bases and J by 6 bases, leaving 4 bases between them. Looked up from germline, CDR1 is MNHEY and CDR2 is SVGAGI. CDR3 in amino acids: CASSYGAGELFF. CDR3 nucleotide sequence: TGTGCCAGCAGTTACGGGGCCGGGGAGCTGTTTTTT.

The V call is TRBV2, the J call TRBJ2-2, with D possibly matching TRBD2 (6 bases). Trimming pared 10 bases from V and 6 bases from J, leaving 15 bases between. The CDR3 is made up of 13 amino acids. Germline CDR1 reads SNHLY; CDR2 reads FYNNEI. In nucleotides, the CDR3 is TGTGCCATCGAGGAGGGGACGGCCGGGGAGCTGTTTTTT. Protein product: CAIEEGTAGELFF.

This clone was counted once. This chain links TRBV4-1 with TRBJ2-1, with a possible D match to TRBD2 (5 bases). CDR1 and CDR2 (germline): MGHRA, YSYEKL. With 3 bases removed from V and 10 bases from J, the gap between germline ends came to 16 bases. The CDR3 has 14 residues. CDR3 coding DNA: TGCGCCAGCAGCCACGACCCGGACTCCCCCGAGCAGTTCTTC. It specifies CASSHDPDSPEQFF.

V and J are TRBV7-8 and TRBJ2-5; D may correspond to TRBD1 or TRBD2 (7 bases each). The CDR3 consists of 13 residues. Germline lookup yields CDR1 SGHVS and CDR2 FQNEAQ. Trimming pared 5 bases from V and 5 bases from J, leaving 12 bases between. CDR3 amino acids: CASSQGGQETQYF. CDR3 in DNA: TGTGCCAGCAGCCAGGGGGGGCAGGAGACCCAGTACTTC.

This clone was seen only once. The V gene is TRBV7-9, the J gene TRBJ1-1; D ambiguous. Trimming removed 1 base at V and 8 bases at J, with 20 bases between. The CDR3 runs to 16 residues. The germline CDR1 and CDR2 sequences are SEHNR and FQNEAQ (reference sequence). The CDR3 DNA reads TGTGCCAGCAGCTTAGTTGGTAGGTGGGGTGGCCTGGAAGCTTTCTTT. Amino acids: CASSLVGRWGGLEAFF.

The chain recombines TRBV5-8 with TRBJ1-1; D gene unclear. The CDR3 runs 14 residues. Germline-derived CDR1 and CDR2 are SGHTS and YDEGEE. V was cut by 2 bases and J by 1 base, with 9 bases left in between. In nucleotides, the CDR3 is TGTGCCAGCAGCTTTTCGTCCCCGAACACTGAAGCTTTCTTT. This encodes CASSFSSPNTEAFF.

The chain combines TRBV7-6 with TRBJ2-7; 8 positions match TRBD2. The germline V gene has CDR1 SGHVS and CDR2 FNYEAQ. The V gene end was trimmed by 2 bases and the J gene end by 3 bases; junction bases not matched to a gene: 9. This CDR3 is 16 amino acids long. CDR3 DNA sequence: TGTGCCAGCAGCTTACTCGCTAGCGGGCCTTTCTACGAGCAGTACTTC. It is translated as CASSLLASGPFYEQYF.

The chain links TRBV9 to TRBJ1-3; D is uncertain. This CDR3 has 12 residues. The V gene lost 7 bases and the J gene lost 1 base, with 6 bases spanning the gap. CDR1 is SGDLS and CDR2 is YYNGEE in the germline V gene. The CDR3 DNA sequence: TGTGCCAGCGGAGGGTCTGGAAACACCATATATTTT. It translates to CASGGSGNTIYF.

In nucleotides, the CDR3 is TGTGCCAGCAGCCCGACCCCCTACGAGCAGTACTTC. Protein sequence: CASSPTPYEQYF. The V and J genes are TRBV28 and TRBJ2-7; no reliable D call. V was trimmed by 6 bases and J by 2 bases, leaving 8 bases between them. CDR3 length: 12 amino acids. CDR1 is MDHEN and CDR2 is SYDVKM in the germline V gene.

The chain uses TRBV28 and TRBJ2-5; 8 bases map to TRBD2. V shed 5 bases, J shed 4 bases, and the junction held 9 bases outside the gene matches. The CDR3 is made up of 15 amino acids. Germline lookup yields CDR1 MDHEN and CDR2 SYDVKM. CDR3 protein: CASSLDPGTRETQYF. In DNA form, the CDR3 reads TGTGCCAGCAGTCTCGACCCCGGGACTAGAGAGACCCAGTACTTC. Full variable domain (rest looked up from reference TRBV28 and TRBJ2-5): DVKVTQSSRYLVKRTGEKVFLECVQDMDHENMFWYRQDPGLGLRLIYFSYDVKMKEKGDIPEGYSVSREKKERFSLILESASTNQTSMYLCASSLDPGTRETQYFGPGTRLLVL.

V usage is TRBV5-4 and J usage is TRBJ1-5; D ambiguous. The CDR3 sequence is 14 residues long. Germline V CDR1 and CDR2: SGHNT, YYREEE (reference sequence). V dropped 1 base and J dropped 0 bases, with 5 bases sitting between them. CDR3 region: CASSLLHSNQPQHF. CDR3 nucleotides: TGTGCCAGCAGCTTGTTACATAGCAATCAGCCCCAGCATTTT.

As regards this clone: Other DNA sequences from this sample encode an identical CDR3 as well. The chain couples TRBV6-1 to TRBJ1-2; D is unclear. V was clipped by 1 base and J by 3 bases, with 12 bases between them. The CDR3 sequence is 15 residues long. Germline V gene lookup returns CDR1 MNHNS and CDR2 SASEGT. In nucleotides, the CDR3 is TGTGCCAGCAGTGAAGGATTAGGGAGCGACTATGGCTACACCTTC. Protein product: CASSEGLGSDYGYTF.

The chain recombines TRBV6-5 with TRBJ2-7, with a weak D call TRBD1 (6 bases). This CDR3 spans 12 amino acids. V lost 2 bases and J lost 7, with 9 bases in between. From germline, CDR1 is MNHEY and CDR2 SVGAGI. In nucleotides, the CDR3 is TGTGCCAGCAGTTACGGGGGACAAGAGCAGTACTTC. Amino acid sequence: CASSYGGQEQYF.

The chain uses TRBV18 and TRBJ2-1, with 9 bases aligning to TRBD2. The CDR3 contains 16 residues. Germline lookup yields CDR1 KGHSH and CDR2 LQKENI. V lost 5 bases, J lost 8 bases, and 13 bases stayed unmatched. CDR3 sequence (DNA): TGTGCCAGCTCATCAATAGCGGGAGCCGGATTGGATGAGCAGTTCTTC. This codes for CASSSIAGAGLDEQFF.

CDR3 residues: CASSQDRGTGNTIYF. CDR3 DNA: TGCGCCAGCAGCCAAGATCGGGGAACTGGAAACACCATATATTTT. This chain uses TRBV4-3 with TRBJ1-3; D gene uncertain. V dropped 0 bases and J dropped 2 bases, with 8 bases sitting between them. The CDR3 covers 15 residues. The germline gives CDR1 LGHNA, CDR2 YSLEER.

This CDR3 is CASSQRAGPTIYNEQFF. Written as DNA, the CDR3 is TGTGCCAGCAGCCAACGGGCGGGACCGACCATCTACAATGAGCAGTTCTTC. The V and J genes are TRBV14 and TRBJ2-1, with D tentatively TRBD2 (6 bases). Per germline, CDR1 SGHDN and CDR2 FVKESK. Trimming removed 2 bases from V and 3 bases from J, with 17 bases in between. The CDR3 contains 17 residues.

The chain is built from TRBV21-1 and TRBJ2-2; the D segment call TRBD2 is taken from the table without a DNA check. TRBV21-1 is deemed a pseudogene. The CDR3 sequence is 19 residues long. This chain's CDR3 is CASSKGTSGGTANTGELFF. As DNA, the CDR3 is TGTGCCAGCAGCAAAGGGACTAGCGGGGGGACAGCGAACACCGGGGAGCTGTTTTTT.

The chain uses TRBV21-1 and TRBJ1-1; the table's D gene call, TRBD1, was not cross checked with the DNA. TRBV21-1 constitutes a pseudogene. The CDR3 is made up of 18 amino acids. The CDR3 region has the DNA TGTGCCAGCAGCAAAGGTGGGGACAGGCCCGGGCGCGGCACTGAAGCTTTCTTT. It specifies CASSKGGDRPGRGTEAFF.

This rearrangement joins TRBV4-1 to TRBJ2-5; D not certain. The CDR3 covers 12 residues. V gave up 0 bases and J gave up 5 bases, with 4 bases separating them. Germline lookup yields CDR1 MGHRA and CDR2 YSYEKL. The CDR3 sequence is CASSQESETQYF. The CDR3 DNA is TGCGCCAGCAGCCAAGAGTCGGAGACCCAGTACTTC.

The rearrangement links TRBV7-2 to TRBJ2-4; the D gene is possibly TRBD2 (6 bases). The CDR3 sequence is 16 residues long. Trimming pared 4 bases from V and 0 bases from J, leaving 13 bases between. Germline V CDR1 and CDR2: SGHTA, FQGNSA. Written as DNA, the CDR3 is TGTGCCAGCAGCTCACCCTGGGGGGTAGCCAAAAACATTCAGTACTTC. This gives the protein CASSSPWGVAKNIQYF.

The CDR3 loop is CASSAGDRGLTKNIQYF. As DNA, the CDR3 is TGTGCCAGCAGCGCTGGGGACAGGGGGCTTACCAAAAACATTCAGTACTTC. The chain uses TRBV9 and TRBJ2-4; 12 nucleotides agree with TRBD1. Trimming at V came to 3 bases and at J to 2 bases, leaving 6 bases not matched to a gene. CDR3 length: 17 amino acids. In germline, CDR1 is SGDLS, CDR2 YYNGEE.

DNA of the CDR3: TGTGCCAGCAGCTTAGGGGGGCAGAATTCACCCCTCCACTTT. Amino acids: CASSLGGQNSPLHF. J is TRBJ1-6 and V is TRBV7-6; D is possibly TRBD1 (6 bases). This CDR3 has 14 amino acids. Deletions cut 1 base from V and 7 bases from J, with 8 bases between. Germline CDR1 reads SGHVS; CDR2 reads FNYEAQ.